In this sample, the clone carrying this T cell receptor (beta chain) turned up a few times. Its antigen is not known. MiXCR was run by TCRdb on the 5' RACE reads, yielding one entry per CDR3 protein. This sample has some 660,000 distinct CDR3 sequences, with less than 10% found just once. This sample is part of a study of identical twins. There are 14 residues in the CDR3. CDR1 and CDR2 from the germline V gene are SGHRS and YFSETQ. V gave up 4 bases and J gave up 6 bases, with 13 bases separating them. General study results and limits: Those out-of-frame alpha sequences shared by twins showed an excess of low generation probability. Conclusions leaned on cross-sectional statistical analysis and did not track the same donors over time.

These data are also associated with another study on yellow fever vaccine responses in identical twins.

The source is a woman younger than 35 in good health. Sample: PBMCs. V and J are TRBV5-1 and TRBJ2-2, with D maybe TRBD1 (6 bases). The CDR3 protein is CASSPYRVSGELFF. CDR3 coding DNA: TGCGCCAGCAGCCCTTACAGGGTTTCCGGGGAGCTGTTTTTT.